Given below is one T cell receptor (beta chain) in context. Produced via immunoSEQ multiplex PCR; TCRdb's table is partial and in-frame only. Of tens of thousands of clones in the sample, 75% to 85% are singletons; the top ten hold 7.5% to 9%. Germline CDR1 SGDLS, CDR2 YYNGEE. CDR3 length equals 13 residues. Deletions cut 4 bases from V and 6 bases from J, with 11 bases between. The source of the sample is a study of a mutant IDH1 vaccine in newly diagnosed glioma. As for the study in general: Treated patients had a mean age of about 40 years and a sex split that was around 60% male and approximately 38% female. Before enrollment, the patients had been treated with radiotherapy alone, temozolomide alone, or both together. Most of them had received both.

Time point given: baseline, week 1 (first vaccination visit). Treatment specified: pre-vaccination baseline after standard-of-care therapy. Donors harbored newly found WHO grade 3 or 4 IDH1-mutant, ATRX-lost astrocytomas. This receptor was identified in a man in his forties or fifties with glioma. V is TRBV9 and J is TRBJ2-1; D is ambiguous. The sample was PBMCs, taken from a glioma patient treated with radiotherapy, temozolomide or both. CDR3 coding DNA: TGTGCCAGCAGCACGGACGGAGTCAATGAGCAGTTCTTC. Encoded protein: CASSTDGVNEQFF.